These 29 T cell receptor beta chains were sequenced from one sample in a study of T cell repertoires in cytomegalovirus infection. TCRdb called the reads again in MiXCR, with one record for every CDR3 protein. This table has 150,000 to 200,000 distinct CDR3 sequences, roughly 30% appearing once. What was sequenced was PBMCs. Receptors originate from a human donor in good health (CMV status not recorded). Some clones in this sample may be carry-over from other donors' samples.

This clonotype occurred once. This may arise from a read error, as a much more abundant clone is one base away. This sequence joins TRBV7-2 and TRBJ1-5; D not certain. The CDR3 runs 12 residues. The V gene's germline CDR1 is SGHTA and CDR2 FQGNSA. The germline V and J ends were trimmed by 5 bases and 3 bases, with 5 bases remaining between them. CDR3 coding DNA: TGTGCCAGCAGCGCCACCAATCAGCCCCAGCATTTT. This codes for CASSATNQPQHF.

V gene TRBV2 combines with J gene TRBJ1-1, with 9 bases that match TRBD1. This CDR3 spans 15 amino acids. The V gene's germline CDR1 is SNHLY and CDR2 FYNNEI. After removal of 4 bases from V and 3 bases from J, the junction contained 6 bases not matched to a gene. The CDR3 sequence: CASSGYRGRDTEAFF. The CDR3 DNA reads TGTGCCAGCAGTGGATACAGGGGGCGTGACACTGAAGCTTTCTTT. Supplemented by reference TRBV2 and TRBJ1-1, the full variable domain reads EPEVTQTPSHQVTQMGQEVILRCVPISNHLYFYWYRQILGQKVEFLVSFYNNEISEKSEIFDDQFSVERPDGSNFTLKIRSTKLEDSAMYFCASSGYRGRDTEAFFGQGTRLTVV.

At least ten counts were recorded for this clonotype. The chain uses TRBV2 and TRBJ2-5; D gene ambiguous. The CDR3 contains 13 residues. The germline V gene encodes CDR1 SNHLY and CDR2 FYNNEI. Trimming took off 2 bases at V and 5 bases at J, with 9 bases between the two ends. The CDR3 nucleotides are TGTGCCAGCAGTGAAAGCCGCCAGGAGACCCAGTACTTC. As protein: CASSESRQETQYF.

The table lists this clonotype with a few counts. This chain links TRBV7-8 with TRBJ1-5; a weak D match, TRBD1 (5 bases). CDR1 is SGHVS and CDR2 is FQNEAQ in the germline V gene. The CDR3 totals 15 residues. Trimming pared 0 bases from V and 2 bases from J, leaving 8 bases between. In DNA form, the CDR3 reads TGTGCCAGCAGCTTAGCTGGGGGTGGCAATCAGCCCCAGCATTTT. Encoded protein: CASSLAGGGNQPQHF.

This clonotype was observed a handful of times. The chain carries TRBV7-8 and TRBJ1-2, with unresolved D. Trimming shortened V by 5 bases and J by 3 bases, and 22 bases separated the two germline ends. The germline CDR1 and CDR2 sequences are SGHVS and FQNEAQ. The CDR3 is 17 amino acids. In DNA, the CDR3 is TGTGCCAGCAGCCCCTACCGGGTCCTCGTAGGAGACTATGGCTACACCTTC. Translation gives CASSPYRVLVGDYGYTF.

This clonotype was detected a few times. The V gene is TRBV6-5, the J gene TRBJ2-7; D is uncertain. Trimming stripped 5 bases from V and 3 bases from J, with 14 bases between. Looked up from germline, CDR1 is MNHEY and CDR2 is SVGAGI. This CDR3 contains 14 residues. CDR3 bases: TGTGCCAGCAGTACTTCCGGGCCCCGCTACGAGCAGTACTTC. This translates into CASSTSGPRYEQYF.

On this clonotype: One base away lies a much larger clone, so this may be a sequencing read error. The chain carries TRBV7-8 and TRBJ2-4; D tentatively reads TRBD1 or TRBD2 (5 bases each). The germline V gene encodes CDR1 SGHVS and CDR2 FQNEAQ. There are 15 residues in the CDR3. Trimming removed 0 bases at V and 0 bases at J, with 6 bases between. CDR3 sequence reads: CASSLAGAAKNIQYF. CDR3 bases: TGTGCCAGCAGCTTAGCCGGGGCAGCCAAAAACATTCAGTACTTC.

The chain links TRBV11-2 to TRBJ2-2, with no clear D. Germline CDR1 SGHAT, CDR2 FQNNGV. This CDR3 is 12 amino acids long. Trimming shortened V by 1 base and J by 9 bases, and 6 bases separated the two germline ends. CDR3 loop: CASSLVTWELFF. The CDR3 nucleotides read TGTGCCAGCAGCTTAGTAACGTGGGAGCTGTTTTTT.

There are a few counts of this clonotype. The chain joins TRBV12-3 or TRBV12-4 to TRBJ1-2; D gene ambiguous. V was cut by 5 bases and J by 3 bases, with 10 bases left in between. CDR3 length equals 13 residues. Here the CDR3 DNA reads TGTGCCAGCAGTCCAGACGGGTACTATGGCTACACCTTC. It translates to CASSPDGYYGYTF.

V is TRBV7-2 and J is TRBJ1-6; D is possibly TRBD1 (6 bases). CDR1 is SGHTA, CDR2 FQGNSA, per germline. The CDR3 loop spans 18 amino acids. Trimming shortened V by 1 base and J by 3 bases, and 16 bases separated the two germline ends. As DNA, the CDR3 is TGTGCCAGCAGCTTAGGGGGCCAGCTCAGGGGCTATAATTCACCCCTCCACTTT. Amino acid sequence: CASSLGGQLRGYNSPLHF.

The chain combines TRBV7-2 with TRBJ1-6; weak D call: TRBD1 (5 bases). The germline V gene has CDR1 SGHTA and CDR2 FQGNSA. The V and J ends lost 1 base and 8 bases respectively, with 12 bases between them. The CDR3 consists of 15 residues. CDR3 sequence: CASSLGFGGYSPLHF. The CDR3 DNA reads as TGTGCCAGCAGCTTAGGATTTGGGGGGTATTCACCCCTCCACTTT.

There are a few counts of this clonotype. The chain combines TRBV7-2 with TRBJ2-3, with a tentative D call TRBD2 (7 bases). The CDR3 runs 16 residues. CDR1 SGHTA and CDR2 FQGNSA come from the germline V gene. Trimming removed 6 bases from V and 4 bases from J, with 20 bases in between. The CDR3 here is CASRRRRGGGADTQYF. In DNA form, the CDR3 reads TGTGCCAGCAGGAGAAGGAGGGGGGGCGGCGCAGATACGCAGTATTTT.

This clonotype was seen a handful of times. V and J are TRBV14 and TRBJ1-1; 11 bases match TRBD1. The length of the CDR3 is 16 residues. Unmatched junction bases numbered 9, after V lost 5 bases and J lost 4 bases. The germline gives CDR1 SGHDN, CDR2 FVKESK. CDR3 DNA: TGTGCCAGCAGCAAACGGACAGGGGGCTCCGTCACTGAAGCTTTCTTT. Protein: CASSKRTGGSVTEAFF.

The chain joins TRBV6-6 to TRBJ2-2, with 9 bases matching TRBD2. This CDR3 is built from 17 residues. Looked up from germline, CDR1 is MNHNY and CDR2 is SVGAGI (reference sequence). V was pared by 4 bases and J by 0 bases, with 6 bases of the junction left unmatched. The CDR3 is CASSSTGLAPNTGELFF. In DNA, the CDR3 is TGTGCCAGCAGTTCCACGGGACTAGCCCCGAACACCGGGGAGCTGTTTTTT.

The chain combines TRBV25-1 with TRBJ2-7; no firm D call. The CDR3 runs 10 residues. Germline CDR1 MGHDK, CDR2 SYGVNS. V was pared by 1 base and J by 6 bases, with 1 base between. The CDR3 loop reads CASSESEQYF. DNA for the CDR3: TGTGCCAGCAGTGAATCCGAGCAGTACTTC.

The J gene is TRBJ2-3, the V gene TRBV6-5; TRBD2 matches at 12 bases. The CDR3 is 18 residues long. Germline V CDR1 and CDR2: MNHEY, SVGAGI. With 5 bases clipped from V and 4 bases from J, the junction kept 13 bases outside the gene matches. This chain's CDR3 is CASSQLAGGRSRADTQYF. For the CDR3, the DNA is TGTGCCAGCAGTCAACTAGCGGGGGGCCGTAGCAGGGCAGATACGCAGTATTTT.

This clonotype showed up just a few times. The chain has TRBV7-6 and TRBJ1-6; a possible D gene is TRBD1 (5 bases). The CDR3 length is 14 residues. Deletions cut 5 bases from V and 7 bases from J, with 12 bases between. Germline-derived CDR1 and CDR2 are SGHVS and FNYEAQ. The CDR3: CASSPDNFNSPLHF. The CDR3 DNA is TGTGCCAGCAGCCCGGACAATTTCAATTCACCCCTCCACTTT.

The genes are TRBV20-1 and TRBJ2-3; TRBD2 matches at 7 bases. After removal of 0 bases from V and 4 bases from J, the junction contained 4 bases not matched to a gene. Germline values: CDR1 DFQATT, CDR2 SNEGSKA (reference sequence). The CDR3 extends over 14 amino acids. CDR3 in amino acids: CSARDGEGADTQYF. The CDR3 region has the DNA TGCAGTGCTAGAGATGGGGAGGGAGCAGATACGCAGTATTTT.

J is TRBJ1-2 and V is TRBV27; maybe TRBD1 (5 bases). Germline V lookup: CDR1 MNHEY, CDR2 SMNVEV (reference sequence). The CDR3 consists of 13 residues. V lost 5 bases, J lost 2 bases, and 9 bases lay in between. The CDR3 sequence is CASSPRQNYGYTF. The CDR3 DNA reads as TGTGCCAGCAGTCCACGACAGAACTATGGCTACACCTTC.

V is TRBV6-2 or TRBV6-3 and J is TRBJ2-1, with D perhaps matching TRBD1 or TRBD2 (5 bases each). CDR1 MNHEY and CDR2 SVGEGT come from the germline V gene. This CDR3 region has 15 residues. The V end was cut by 3 bases, the J end by 4 bases, with 13 bases between. CDR3 residues: CASSYFGTEYNEQFF. In DNA form, the CDR3 reads TGTGCCAGCAGTTATTTTGGGACGGAGTACAATGAGCAGTTCTTC.

This CDR3 is CASSQGGTGINHEQYF. DNA of the CDR3: TGCGCCAGCAGCCAAGGAGGGACAGGGATAAATCACGAGCAGTACTTC. This chain joins TRBV4-1 and TRBJ2-7; 9 bases are shared with TRBD1. Trimming cost V 1 base and J 5 bases; bases outside gene matches: 9. The CDR3 covers 16 residues. CDR1 and CDR2 (germline): MGHRA, YSYEKL.

This clonotype was seen only a few times. J is TRBJ2-5 and V is TRBV29-1, with 10 bases aligning to TRBD1. The CDR3 covers 14 residues. V lost 7 bases and J lost 5; bases outside the gene matches: 10. Germline V gene lookup returns CDR1 SQVTM and CDR2 ANQGSEA. CDR3 in DNA: TGCAGCGCCGTGGACAGGGGGTATTGGGAGACCCAGTACTTC. As protein: CSAVDRGYWETQYF.

This clonotype was counted many times. The rearrangement uses TRBV7-2 and TRBJ2-3; D is unclear. CDR3 length equals 14 residues. Germline lookup yields CDR1 SGHTA and CDR2 FQGNSA. Trimming took off 2 bases at V and 6 bases at J, with 12 bases between the two ends. Here the CDR3 reads CASSLRLLGDTQYF. CDR3 sequence (DNA): TGTGCCAGCAGCTTAAGACTCCTCGGGGATACGCAGTATTTT. Complete variable domain (other parts from reference TRBV7-2 and TRBJ2-3): GAGVSQSPSNKVTEKGKDVELRCDPISGHTALYWYRQSLGQGLEFLIYFQGNSAPDKSGLPSDRFSAERTGGSVSTLTIQRTQQEDSAVYLCASSLRLLGDTQYFGPGTRLTVL.

This clonotype was counted at least ten times. This chain uses TRBV7-9 with TRBJ1-1; possibly TRBD1 for D (6 bases). Trimming shortened V by 5 bases and J by 2 bases, and 9 bases separated the two germline ends. This CDR3 spans 13 amino acids. The germline V gene has CDR1 SEHNR and CDR2 FQNEAQ (reference sequence). CDR3 region: CASSPQGNTEAFF. Here the CDR3 DNA reads TGTGCCAGCAGCCCACAGGGAAACACTGAAGCTTTCTTT.

The chain has TRBV6-6 and TRBJ2-3; tentative D call: TRBD2 (7 bases). The V end lost 2 bases, the J end lost 2 bases, and 11 bases lay between the germline ends. The CDR3 is made up of 15 amino acids. CDR1 and CDR2 (germline): MNHNY, SVGAGI (reference sequence). The CDR3 is CASSYRGGNTDTQYF. In DNA, the CDR3 is TGTGCCAGCAGTTACAGGGGGGGAAACACAGATACGCAGTATTTT.

This clonotype appeared many times. The chain joins TRBV7-2 to TRBJ1-5, with D hard to call. From germline, CDR1 is SGHTA and CDR2 FQGNSA. This CDR3 has 14 residues. V was trimmed by 5 bases and J by 2 bases, leaving 10 bases between them. This CDR3 is CASSRPGGNQPQHF. The CDR3 DNA reads as TGTGCCAGCAGCCGTCCCGGGGGCAATCAGCCCCAGCATTTT.

This clonotype occurred a few times. The V and J genes are TRBV7-3 and TRBJ2-3; 13 bases line up with TRBD2. The germline V gene encodes CDR1 SGHTA and CDR2 FQGTGA. V shed 5 bases, J shed 1 base, and the junction held 15 bases outside the gene matches. This CDR3 is 20 amino acids long. CDR3 DNA: TGTGCCAGCAGCGATCTTATTGACGGGACTAGCGGGGACCGCACAGATACGCAGTATTTT. Its translation: CASSDLIDGTSGDRTDTQYF.

This clonotype was observed a few times. The chain is built from TRBV6-5 and TRBJ2-5; TRBD2 matches 8 bases. V trimming: 8 bases; J trimming: 1 base; junction bases outside the gene matches: 9. Germline CDR1 reads MNHEY; CDR2 reads SVGAGI. This CDR3 is built from 15 residues. The CDR3 region has the DNA TGTGCCAGCGCCCCTAGGAGCGGGGGCCAAGAGACCCAGTACTTC. It yields the protein CASAPRSGGQETQYF.

This clonotype has a count of ten or more. The gene calls are TRBV7-8 and TRBJ1-1, with D perhaps matching TRBD1 (6 bases). The CDR3 has 14 residues. Germline loops: CDR1 SGHVS, CDR2 FQNEAQ. Trimming removed 1 base from V and 10 bases from J, with 16 bases in between. The CDR3, as DNA: TGTGCCAGCAGCTTAGGGGAACAGGGAAGGCGAGCTTTCTTT. Translation gives CASSLGEQGRRAFF.